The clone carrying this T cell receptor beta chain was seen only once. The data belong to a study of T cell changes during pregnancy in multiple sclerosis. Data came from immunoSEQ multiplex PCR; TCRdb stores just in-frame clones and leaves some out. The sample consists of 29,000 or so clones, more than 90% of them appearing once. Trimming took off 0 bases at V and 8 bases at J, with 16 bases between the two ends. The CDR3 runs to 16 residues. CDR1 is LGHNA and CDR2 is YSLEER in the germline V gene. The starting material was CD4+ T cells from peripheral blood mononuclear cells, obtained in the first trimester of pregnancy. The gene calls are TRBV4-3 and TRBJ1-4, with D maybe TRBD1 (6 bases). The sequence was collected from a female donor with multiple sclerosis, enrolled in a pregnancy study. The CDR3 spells CASSQDVQGLEEKLFF. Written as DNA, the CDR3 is TGCGCCAGCAGCCAAGATGTGCAGGGGCTGGAGGAAAAACTGTTTTTT.